What follows are 9 T cell receptor beta chains derived from one specimen sequenced in a study of blood T cell repertoires in COVID-19. Data came from immunoSEQ multiplex PCR; TCRdb stores just in-frame clones and leaves some out. Seen here are roughly 150,000 clones, 70% to 85% observed once, and the top ten hold 15% to 20%. The sequenced sample was PBMCs or T cells enriched from blood (not recorded which). Every receptor here comes from a woman between 70 and 85 years old in a cohort exposed to, infected with or recovered from COVID-19 (not recorded which).

This chain links TRBV14 with TRBJ1-4; D gene ambiguous. The germline V gene has CDR1 SGHDN and CDR2 FVKESK. Trimming took off 4 bases at V and 7 bases at J, with 10 bases between the two ends. The CDR3 runs 13 residues. CDR3 in amino acids: CASSPRLGEKLFF. In DNA, the CDR3 is TGTGCCAGCAGCCCAAGACTGGGTGAAAAACTGTTTTTT.

A single count supports this clone. The V call is TRBV19, the J call TRBJ1-1, with D possibly being TRBD1 (6 bases). The germline CDR1 and CDR2 sequences are LNHDA and SQIVND (reference sequence). The CDR3 extends over 15 amino acids. The V gene lost 2 bases and the J gene lost 1 base, with 11 bases spanning the gap. CDR3 in amino acids: CASSIQGTQNTEAFF. CDR3 bases: TGTGCCAGTAGTATACAGGGGACACAGAACACTGAAGCTTTCTTT.

The J gene is TRBJ1-4, the V gene TRBV6-5; TRBD1 is a possible D gene (6 bases). The CDR3 loop spans 14 amino acids. V dropped 6 bases and J dropped 7 bases, with 15 bases sitting between them. Germline V gene lookup returns CDR1 MNHEY and CDR2 SVGAGI. CDR3 region: CASRLTGSGEKLFF. The DNA for the CDR3 is TGTGCCAGCAGGCTCACAGGGTCAGGTGAAAAACTGTTTTTT.

This sequence joins TRBV5-5 and TRBJ1-2; D perhaps matches TRBD1 (6 bases). V lost 2 bases, J lost 8 bases, and 16 bases lay in between. This CDR3 is built from 14 residues. Germline V gene lookup returns CDR1 SGHKS and CDR2 YYEKEE (reference sequence). The CDR3 DNA is TGTGCCAGCAGCTTAACAGGGAGTAGGGGCGGCTACACCTTC. Its protein is CASSLTGSRGGYTF.

The chain carries TRBV18 and TRBJ1-2, with D perhaps TRBD1 (5 bases). With 3 bases removed from V and 3 bases from J, the gap between germline ends came to 8 bases. From germline, CDR1 is KGHSH and CDR2 LQKENI. This CDR3 has 13 residues. The CDR3 DNA sequence: TGTGCCAGCTCACCGAGCAGGGACTATGGCTACACCTTC. This translates into CASSPSRDYGYTF.

The chain couples TRBV3-1 (or the pseudogene TRBV3-2) to TRBJ2-1; unclear D gene. The CDR3 runs to 13 residues. Trimming cost V 1 base and J 9 bases, with 10 bases left between them. Germline values: CDR1 LGHDT, CDR2 YNNKEL (reference sequence). CDR3 sequence (DNA): TGTGCCAGCAGCCAAGGTAGAGCAGGTGAGCAGTTCTTC. Translating gives CASSQGRAGEQFF.

The gene calls are TRBV12-3 or TRBV12-4 and TRBJ1-5, with a weak D call TRBD1 (6 bases). Trimming took off 5 bases at V and 11 bases at J, with 10 bases between the two ends. The CDR3 consists of 11 residues. CDR3 protein: CASSRGQSQHF. CDR3 coding DNA: TGTGCCAGCAGTCGAGGACAGTCCCAGCATTTT.

This chain uses TRBV18 with TRBJ1-1, with D perhaps TRBD1 (5 bases). Trimming shortened V by 0 bases and J by 3 bases, and 23 bases separated the two germline ends. The germline CDR1 and CDR2 sequences are KGHSH and LQKENI. The CDR3 is 19 residues long. DNA for the CDR3: TGTGCCAGCTCACCACCAATAGAGGGCCGGAGGGGTTGGGACACTGAAGCTTTCTTT. Translating gives CASSPPIEGRRGWDTEAFF.

The chain uses TRBV2 and TRBJ2-6, with 14 bases matching TRBD2. Trimming took 7 bases from V and 4 from J; bases not matched to a gene: 6. Germline V CDR1 and CDR2: SNHLY, FYNNEI. The CDR3 is 17 amino acids. The chain's CDR3 is CASTGLAGGSGANVLTF. The CDR3 region has the DNA TGTGCCAGCACTGGACTAGCGGGAGGTTCAGGGGCCAACGTCCTGACTTTC. Full variable domain (missing parts from reference TRBV2 and TRBJ2-6): EPEVTQTPSHQVTQMGQEVILRCVPISNHLYFYWYRQILGQKVEFLVSFYNNEISEKSEIFDDQFSVERPDGSNFTLKIRSTKLEDSAMYFCASTGLAGGSGANVLTFGAGSRLTVL.